A single sample gave rise to the 32 T cell receptor beta chains below, sequenced in a study of neurological immune-mediated disorders. TCRdb independently ran MiXCR on the 5' RACE reads; one entry per CDR3 protein. The table lists about 49,000 distinct CDR3 sequences, more than 8.5% of them singletons. Regarding time point: longitudinal time-point 1 (baseline). Sequenced sample: PBMCs. The receptors shown here come from a middle-aged woman in good health.

The V gene is TRBV7-6, the J gene TRBJ1-4, with TRBD1 identical over 7 bases. In germline, CDR1 is SGHVS, CDR2 FNYEAQ. CDR3 length: 16 residues. Losses at the gene ends were 5 bases for V and 2 bases for J; bases not matched to a gene: 8. This CDR3 reads CASSPRGHRTNEKLFF. CDR3 DNA sequence: TGTGCCAGCAGCCCGAGGGGGCATCGCACTAATGAAAAACTGTTTTTT.

This clonotype was seen many times. The J gene is TRBJ1-2, the V gene TRBV20-1, with TRBD1 as a possible D gene (6 bases). The germline V and J ends were trimmed by 2 bases and 5 bases, with 30 bases remaining between them. The CDR3 is 19 amino acids. From germline, CDR1 is DFQATT and CDR2 SNEGSKA (reference sequence). DNA of the CDR3: TGCAGTGCTAGAAACAGGGCCACCCCTGTAGGTCAGGCCTTGTATGGCTACACCTTC. Translated, it gives CSARNRATPVGQALYGYTF.

Details on this clonotype: A much larger clonotype is one base distant, so this may be a read error. The rearrangement joins TRBV5-8 to TRBJ2-3; no definite D call. From germline, CDR1 is SGHTS and CDR2 YDEGEE. The germline V and J ends were trimmed by 4 bases and 0 bases, with 12 bases remaining between them. CDR3 length equals 15 residues. CDR3 residues: CASSNEQTSTDTQYF. Here the CDR3 DNA reads TGTGCCAGCAGCAATGAACAGACTAGCACAGATACGCAGTATTTT.

This clonotype was recorded many times. The gene calls are TRBV7-2 and TRBJ1-2; D ambiguous. Trimming stripped 5 bases from V and 5 bases from J, with 18 bases between. This CDR3 has 15 amino acids. CDR1 is SGHTA and CDR2 is FQGNSA in the germline V gene. DNA for the CDR3: TGTGCCAGCAGCGGAGGGAATTCCTCCCCATATGGCTACACCTTC. Protein sequence: CASSGGNSSPYGYTF.

At least ten counts were recorded for this clonotype. The chain joins TRBV25-1 to TRBJ2-3; possibly TRBD1 for D (5 bases). Germline CDR1 and CDR2: MGHDK and SYGVNS. Trimming stripped 7 bases from V and 5 bases from J, with 10 bases between. This CDR3 comprises 12 residues. The CDR3 DNA follows: TGTGCCAGCAAGGGGCAGGGAGATACGCAGTATTTT. Its translation is CASKGQGDTQYF.

This clonotype came up many times. V gene TRBV6-6 combines with J gene TRBJ1-1; D ambiguous. The V end was cut by 2 bases, the J end by 4 bases, with 11 bases between. Germline CDR1 reads MNHNY; CDR2 reads SVGAGI (reference sequence). The CDR3 totals 14 residues. CDR3 amino acids: CASSYREGGTEAFF. The CDR3 coding sequence is TGTGCCAGCAGTTACCGTGAAGGCGGCACTGAAGCTTTCTTT.

Ten or more counts support this clonotype. V and J are TRBV5-1 and TRBJ2-1, with 8 bases aligning to TRBD2. CDR1 is SGHRS and CDR2 is YFSETQ in the germline V gene. V was pared by 0 bases and J by 5 bases, with 4 bases of the junction left unmatched. The CDR3 has 15 residues. The DNA for the CDR3 is TGCGCCAGCAGCTTGGTTGCGGGAGGTAACAATGAGCAGTTCTTC. Its translation: CASSLVAGGNNEQFF.

This clonotype was counted ten times or more. The genes are TRBV20-1 and TRBJ1-6; 8 nucleotides match TRBD1. The CDR3 is 15 amino acids. Germline values: CDR1 DFQATT, CDR2 SNEGSKA (reference sequence). This CDR3 reads CSIEGQGSYNSPLHF. The DNA of the CDR3 is TGCAGCATTGAAGGACAGGGATCTTATAATTCACCCCTCCACTTT.

This clonotype has at least ten counts. DNA of the CDR3: TGTGCCAGCAGCAACCTAGCGGTCGCGAACACCGGGGAGCTGTTTTTT. Amino acids: CASSNLAVANTGELFF. The rearrangement links TRBV7-3 to TRBJ2-2, with TRBD2 identical over 7 bases. V lost 5 bases to trimming and J lost 0 bases; unmatched junction nucleotides: 6. Germline V gene sequence: CDR1 SGHTA, CDR2 FQGTGA. The CDR3 extends over 16 amino acids.

This clonotype was picked up many times. The chain couples TRBV6-2 or TRBV6-3 to TRBJ1-1; possibly TRBD1 for D (6 bases). Germline-derived CDR1 and CDR2 are MNHEY and SVGEGT. V dropped 7 bases and J dropped 0 bases, with 12 bases sitting between them. The CDR3 has 14 residues. Here the CDR3 DNA reads TGTGCCAGCATTCCACAGGGCATGAACACTGAAGCTTTCTTT. Translation: CASIPQGMNTEAFF.

This clonotype was observed many times. The chain has TRBV7-2 and TRBJ1-4, with a weak D call TRBD1 (5 bases). From germline, CDR1 is SGHTA and CDR2 FQGNSA. The CDR3 extends over 15 amino acids. V shed 5 bases and J shed 4 bases, with 14 bases lying between them. The CDR3 coding sequence is TGTGCCAGCAGCAGGGGCGGGCAGGGTAATGAAAAACTGTTTTTT. Protein sequence: CASSRGGQGNEKLFF.

In its sample, this clonotype was seen once. This may be a read error: a much more frequent sequence differs by one nucleotide. V gene TRBV20-1 combines with J gene TRBJ2-1; D call uncertain. The CDR3 is 15 residues long. Germline V CDR1 and CDR2: DFQATT, SNEGSKA (reference sequence). In DNA form, the CDR3 reads TGCAGTGCTAGCCCCTTTATACGGTCTTACGATGAGCATTTCTTC. It is translated as CSASPFIRSYDEHFF.

There are a few counts of this clonotype. Relative to the germline gene, one junction end is altered; a read error may explain this. The chain is built from TRBV6-5 and TRBJ1-2; TRBD1 matches 9 bases. The CDR3 extends over 14 amino acids. CDR1 and CDR2 (germline): MNHEY, SVGAGI. The CDR3 bases are TGTGCCAGGATGTTCTCTTGGACAGGGGAGGGCTACTCCTTC. It codes for CARMFSWTGEGYSF.

This clonotype was detected many times. The chain carries TRBV30 and TRBJ1-3; no clear D. V shed 0 bases and J shed 4 bases, with 13 bases lying between them. CDR3 length: 15 residues. Germline assignment: CDR1 GTSNPN and CDR2 SVGIG (reference sequence). CDR3 amino acids: CAWSVLGSGGNTIYF. The CDR3 nucleotides read TGTGCCTGGAGTGTACTAGGGTCGGGCGGAAACACCATATATTTT.

This clonotype was seen at least ten times. This sequence joins TRBV6-2 or TRBV6-3 and TRBJ1-2, with D unresolved. Germline V CDR1 and CDR2: MNHEY, SVGEGT. There are 17 residues in the CDR3. Between the trimmed V and J ends, which lost 8 bases and 3 bases, there was a span of 25 bases. CDR3 bases: TGTGCCAGCGGACTCCTCCGACATAAGGCGCTTTACTATGGCTACACCTTC. It yields the protein CASGLLRHKALYYGYTF.

This clonotype has ten or more counts. V is TRBV6-5 and J is TRBJ2-1; 7 bases agree with TRBD2. This CDR3 is built from 15 residues. From germline, CDR1 is MNHEY and CDR2 SVGAGI. V shed 5 bases, J shed 2 bases, and the junction held 6 bases outside the gene matches. The CDR3 spells CASSPVGGAYNEQFF. In DNA, the CDR3 is TGTGCCAGCAGTCCCGTGGGGGGGGCCTACAATGAGCAGTTCTTC.

This clonotype was found many times. The chain uses TRBV12-3 or TRBV12-4 and TRBJ2-1; the D gene is possibly TRBD1 (5 bases). This CDR3 comprises 14 residues. The V end was cut by 3 bases, the J end by 5 bases, with 11 bases between. The CDR3 DNA follows: TGTGCCAGCAGTTTGCTAGTGGGGCACAATGAGCAGTTCTTC. Translating it yields CASSLLVGHNEQFF.

This clonotype was detected ten times or more. The chain is built from TRBV7-2 and TRBJ1-2; no firm D call. Per germline, CDR1 SGHTA and CDR2 FQGNSA. This CDR3 is built from 12 residues. V gave up 2 bases and J gave up 4 bases, with 5 bases separating them. CDR3 in amino acids: CASSLRVYGYTF. In nucleotides, the CDR3 is TGTGCCAGCAGCTTAAGGGTCTATGGCTACACCTTC.

This clonotype was picked up many times. The chain employs TRBV6-1 and TRBJ2-5; 7 bases match TRBD2. The CDR3 consists of 14 residues. CDR1 and CDR2 (germline): MNHNS, SASEGT. Losses at the gene ends were 6 bases for V and 3 bases for J; bases not matched to a gene: 7. The CDR3 DNA reads as TGTGCCAGCAGGTACCGGGACTACGAAGAGACCCAGTACTTC. Protein sequence: CASRYRDYEETQYF.

This clonotype appeared many times. This chain links TRBV5-1 with TRBJ2-1; perhaps TRBD1 as D (5 bases). Trimming cost V 3 bases and J 3 bases, with 16 bases left between them. The length of the CDR3 is 16 residues. Germline V CDR1 and CDR2: SGHRS, YFSETQ. The CDR3 sequence is CASSSAADSYYNEQFF. The CDR3 coding sequence is TGCGCCAGCAGCTCGGCGGCCGACAGCTACTACAATGAGCAGTTCTTC.

This clonotype was seen many times. V and J are TRBV6-5 and TRBJ1-6; D is perhaps TRBD1 (5 bases). CDR3 length: 15 residues. The germline V gene has CDR1 MNHEY and CDR2 SVGAGI. Deletions cut 1 base from V and 3 bases from J, with 7 bases between. The CDR3 DNA is TGTGCCAGCAGTTACTTCGACAGCTATAATTCACCCCTCCACTTT. It encodes CASSYFDSYNSPLHF.

The chain employs TRBV7-9 and TRBJ1-1; D unclear. Trimming took 1 base from V and 0 from J, leaving 6 bases between them. CDR1 SEHNR and CDR2 FQNEAQ come from the germline V gene (reference sequence). The CDR3 sequence is 14 residues long. CDR3 region: CASSLDPLNTEAFF. The CDR3 DNA sequence: TGTGCCAGCAGCTTAGATCCGTTGAACACTGAAGCTTTCTTT.

This clonotype was picked up many times. The V and J genes are TRBV7-2 and TRBJ1-5, with no clear D. The CDR3 consists of 15 residues. Trimming removed 1 base from V and 7 bases from J, with 14 bases in between. Looked up from germline, CDR1 is SGHTA and CDR2 is FQGNSA. The CDR3 DNA sequence: TGTGCCAGCAGCTTAGGACTCGGCCGCGCCCAGCCCCAGCATTTT. Encoded protein: CASSLGLGRAQPQHF.

This clonotype was observed many times. The CDR3 spells CAISESDRAISTDTQYF. The CDR3 DNA reads TGTGCCATCAGTGAGTCGGACAGGGCGATTAGCACAGATACGCAGTATTTT. V gene TRBV10-3 combines with J gene TRBJ2-3; 8 nucleotides match TRBD1. Trimming took 0 bases from V and 0 from J; bases not matched to a gene: 5. Germline V gene lookup returns CDR1 ENHRY and CDR2 SYGVKD. The CDR3 has 17 amino acids.

This clonotype was counted at least ten times. The chain uses TRBV29-1 and TRBJ1-3; a possible D gene is TRBD1 (6 bases). V was cut by 6 bases and J by 0 bases, with 12 bases left in between. In germline, CDR1 is SQVTM, CDR2 ANQGSEA. This CDR3 is 14 amino acids long. The CDR3 DNA sequence: TGCAGCGTCCGGGGGCTACACTCTGGAAACACCATATATTTT. Its translation is CSVRGLHSGNTIYF.

This clonotype was detected ten times or more. This chain links TRBV4-3 with TRBJ1-4; D remains ambiguous. The CDR3 runs to 17 residues. Deletions cut 4 bases from V and 0 bases from J, with 15 bases between. Germline lookup yields CDR1 LGHNA and CDR2 YSLEER. The CDR3 DNA reads TGCGCCAGCAGCCTAAACGCCCGGACGGCAACTAATGAAAAACTGTTTTTT. This encodes CASSLNARTATNEKLFF.

Many counts were recorded for this clonotype. This sequence joins TRBV10-3 and TRBJ2-1; 7 bases fit TRBD2. This CDR3 spans 14 amino acids. Germline V CDR1 and CDR2: ENHRY, SYGVKD. The V segment lost 8 bases and the J segment 0 bases; nucleotides outside the gene matches: 4. In DNA, the CDR3 is TGTGCCATCTCGGGCGGGAGCTCCTACAATGAGCAGTTCTTC. Its translation is CAISGGSSYNEQFF.

In its sample, this clonotype ranks as medium-sized (0.01 to 0.1%). V usage is TRBV5-1 and J usage is TRBJ2-5, with D possibly called TRBD1 or TRBD2 (6 bases each). Trimming left V 9 bases short and J 5 bases short, with 17 bases between. The germline CDR1 and CDR2 sequences are SGHRS and YFSETQ. The CDR3 is 13 amino acids. CDR3: CATSPGARETQYF. CDR3 coding DNA: TGCGCCACGTCTCCGGGGGCGCGGGAGACCCAGTACTTC.

This clonotype showed up many times. The chain joins TRBV5-5 to TRBJ2-1; 7 bases fit TRBD1. The CDR3 contains 11 residues. Germline V CDR1 and CDR2: SGHKS, YYEKEE (reference sequence). The V and J ends lost 5 bases and 9 bases, in that order; junction bases with no gene match: 2. Here the CDR3 DNA reads TGTGCCAGCAGTACAGGGGTTGAGCAGTTCTTC. Residues: CASSTGVEQFF.

Ten or more counts support this clonotype. The rearrangement uses TRBV5-1 and TRBJ1-4; no clear D. There are 13 residues in the CDR3. V was trimmed by 2 bases and J by 4 bases, leaving 6 bases between them. The germline CDR1 and CDR2 sequences are SGHRS and YFSETQ. CDR3 DNA sequence: TGCGCCAGCAGCTTTATGATTAATGAAAAACTGTTTTTT. Its translation is CASSFMINEKLFF.

This clonotype was seen at least ten times. This chain connects TRBV4-1 to TRBJ2-3; 10 nucleotides match TRBD1. This CDR3 has 16 amino acids. The ends lost 3 bases at V and 3 bases at J; junction bases unmatched: 6. CDR1 MGHRA and CDR2 YSYEKL come from the germline V gene. The CDR3 bases are TGCGCCAGCAGCCAGGAGACAGGGGGCATAACAGATACGCAGTATTTT. This codes for CASSQETGGITDTQYF.

The chain combines TRBV5-1 with TRBJ1-2; unclear D gene. Deletions cut 7 bases from V and 8 bases from J, with 21 bases between. Germline CDR1 is SGHRS and CDR2 is YFSETQ. There are 14 residues in the CDR3. CDR3 DNA sequence: TGCGCCAGCGGGCCTCGGATTTCCAAGTGGGGCTACACCTTC. Amino acids: CASGPRISKWGYTF.